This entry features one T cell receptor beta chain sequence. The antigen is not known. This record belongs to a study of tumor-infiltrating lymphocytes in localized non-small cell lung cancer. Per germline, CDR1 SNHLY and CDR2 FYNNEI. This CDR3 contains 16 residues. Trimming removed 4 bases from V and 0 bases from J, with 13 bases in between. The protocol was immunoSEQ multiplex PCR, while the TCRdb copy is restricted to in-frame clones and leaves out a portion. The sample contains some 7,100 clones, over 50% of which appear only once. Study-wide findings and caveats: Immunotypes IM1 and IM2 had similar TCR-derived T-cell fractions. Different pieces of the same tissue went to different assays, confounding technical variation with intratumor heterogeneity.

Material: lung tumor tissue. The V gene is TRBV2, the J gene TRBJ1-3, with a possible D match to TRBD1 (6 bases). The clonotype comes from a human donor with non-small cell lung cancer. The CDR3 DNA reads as TGTGCCAGCAGTGCCGGGGGCTCGGGCTCTGGAAACACCATATATTTT. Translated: CASSAGGSGSGNTIYF.